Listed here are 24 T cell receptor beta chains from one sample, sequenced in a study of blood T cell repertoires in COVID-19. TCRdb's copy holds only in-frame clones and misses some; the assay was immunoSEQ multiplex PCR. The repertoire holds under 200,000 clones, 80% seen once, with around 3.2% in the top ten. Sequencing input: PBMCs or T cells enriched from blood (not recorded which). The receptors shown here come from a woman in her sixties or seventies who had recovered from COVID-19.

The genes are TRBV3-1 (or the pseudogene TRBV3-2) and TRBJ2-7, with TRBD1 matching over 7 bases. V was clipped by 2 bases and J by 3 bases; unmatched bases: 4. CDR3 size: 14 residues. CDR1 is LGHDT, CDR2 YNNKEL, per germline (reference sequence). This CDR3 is CASSQTGQSYEQYF. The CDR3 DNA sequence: TGTGCCAGCAGCCAAACGGGACAGAGCTACGAGCAGTACTTC.

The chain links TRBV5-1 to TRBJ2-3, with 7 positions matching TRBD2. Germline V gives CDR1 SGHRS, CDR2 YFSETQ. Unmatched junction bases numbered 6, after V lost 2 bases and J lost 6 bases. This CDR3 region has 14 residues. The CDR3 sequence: CASSLRSGADTQYF. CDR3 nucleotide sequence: TGCGCCAGCAGCTTAAGGAGCGGGGCGGATACGCAGTATTTT.

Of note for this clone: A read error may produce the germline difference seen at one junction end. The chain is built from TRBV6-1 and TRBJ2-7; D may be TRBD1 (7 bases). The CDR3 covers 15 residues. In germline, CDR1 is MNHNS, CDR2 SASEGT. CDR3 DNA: TGTGCCAGCAGCGAAGGCGGGGACAGCGCCTACGAGCAGTACTTC. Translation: CASSEGGDSAYEQYF.

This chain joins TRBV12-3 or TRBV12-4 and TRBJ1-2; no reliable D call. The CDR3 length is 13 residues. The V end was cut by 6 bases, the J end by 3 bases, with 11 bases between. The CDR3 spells CASSHDKDYGYTF. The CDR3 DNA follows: TGTGCCAGCAGCCATGACAAAGACTATGGCTACACCTTC.

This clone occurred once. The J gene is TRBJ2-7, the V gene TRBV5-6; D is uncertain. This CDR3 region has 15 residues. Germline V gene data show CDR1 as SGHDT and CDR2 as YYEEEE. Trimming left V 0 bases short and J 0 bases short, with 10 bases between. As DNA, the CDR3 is TGTGCCAGCAGCTTGGTTTCAGGTCGCTCCTACGAGCAGTACTTC. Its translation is CASSLVSGRSYEQYF.

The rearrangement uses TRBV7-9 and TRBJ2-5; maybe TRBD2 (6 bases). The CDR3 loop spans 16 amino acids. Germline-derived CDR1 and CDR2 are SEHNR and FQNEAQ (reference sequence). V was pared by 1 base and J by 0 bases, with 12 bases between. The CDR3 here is CASSLEAGTHQETQYF. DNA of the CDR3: TGTGCCAGCAGCTTAGAAGCCGGGACTCACCAAGAGACCCAGTACTTC.

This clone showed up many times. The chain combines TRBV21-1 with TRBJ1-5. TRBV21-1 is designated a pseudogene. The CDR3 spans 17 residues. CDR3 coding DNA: TGTGCCAGCAGCACAACCTTGCGGGGGTGGAGCAATCAGCCCCAGCATTTT. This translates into CASSTTLRGWSNQPQHF.

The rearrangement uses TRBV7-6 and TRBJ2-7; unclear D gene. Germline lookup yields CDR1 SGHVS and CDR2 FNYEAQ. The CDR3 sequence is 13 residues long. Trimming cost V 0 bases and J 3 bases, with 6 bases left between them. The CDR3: CASSLAQDYEQYF. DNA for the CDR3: TGTGCCAGCAGCTTAGCTCAGGACTACGAGCAGTACTTC.

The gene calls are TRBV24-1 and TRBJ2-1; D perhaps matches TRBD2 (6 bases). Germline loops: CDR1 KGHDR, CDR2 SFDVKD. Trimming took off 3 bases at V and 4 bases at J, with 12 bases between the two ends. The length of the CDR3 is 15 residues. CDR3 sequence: CATSDPRTIYNEQFF. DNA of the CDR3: TGTGCCACCAGTGATCCTCGGACTATATACAATGAGCAGTTCTTC.

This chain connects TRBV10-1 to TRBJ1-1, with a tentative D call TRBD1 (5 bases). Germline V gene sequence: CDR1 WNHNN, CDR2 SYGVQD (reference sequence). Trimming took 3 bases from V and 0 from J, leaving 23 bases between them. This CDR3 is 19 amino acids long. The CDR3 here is CASSDDRDWGRSLNTEAFF. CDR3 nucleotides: TGCGCCAGCAGTGATGACCGGGACTGGGGTCGGAGCCTGAACACTGAAGCTTTCTTT.

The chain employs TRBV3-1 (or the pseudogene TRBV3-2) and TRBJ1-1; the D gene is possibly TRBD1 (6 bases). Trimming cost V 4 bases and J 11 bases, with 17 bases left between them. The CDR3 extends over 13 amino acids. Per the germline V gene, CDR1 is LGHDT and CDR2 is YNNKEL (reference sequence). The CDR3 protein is CASSRRDTASAFF. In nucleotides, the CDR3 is TGTGCCAGCAGCCGCCGGGACACGGCCTCCGCTTTCTTT.

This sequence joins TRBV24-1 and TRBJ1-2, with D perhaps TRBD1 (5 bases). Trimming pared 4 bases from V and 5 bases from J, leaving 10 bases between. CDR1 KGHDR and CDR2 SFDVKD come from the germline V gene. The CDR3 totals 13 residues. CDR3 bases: TGTGCCACCAGTGAGGGGGGTAGATATGGCTACACCTTC. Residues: CATSEGGRYGYTF.

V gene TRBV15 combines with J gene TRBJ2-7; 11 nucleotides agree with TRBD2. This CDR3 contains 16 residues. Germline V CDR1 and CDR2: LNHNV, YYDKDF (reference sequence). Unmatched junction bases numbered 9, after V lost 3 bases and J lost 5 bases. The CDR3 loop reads CATSSDQTSGAHEQYF. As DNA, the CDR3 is TGTGCCACCAGCAGTGATCAGACTAGCGGGGCCCACGAGCAGTACTTC.

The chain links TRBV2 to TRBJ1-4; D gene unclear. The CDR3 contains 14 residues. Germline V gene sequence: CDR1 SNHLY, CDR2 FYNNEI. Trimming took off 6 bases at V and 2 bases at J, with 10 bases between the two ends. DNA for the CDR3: TGTGCCAGCAGGGTCGTCGCGACTAATGAAAAACTGTTTTTT. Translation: CASRVVATNEKLFF.

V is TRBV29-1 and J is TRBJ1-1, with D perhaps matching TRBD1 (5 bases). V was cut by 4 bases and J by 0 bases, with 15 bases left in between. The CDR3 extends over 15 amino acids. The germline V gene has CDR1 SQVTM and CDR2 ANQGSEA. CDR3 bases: TGCAGCGTTGCGGGGACTGCCTTCATGAACACTGAAGCTTTCTTT. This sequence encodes CSVAGTAFMNTEAFF.

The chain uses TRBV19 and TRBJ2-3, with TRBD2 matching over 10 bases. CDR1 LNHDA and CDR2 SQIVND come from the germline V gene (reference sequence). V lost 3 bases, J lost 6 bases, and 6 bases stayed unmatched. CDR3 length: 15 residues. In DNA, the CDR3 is TGTGCCAGTAGTATTCCTAGCGGGGGCATGGATACGCAGTATTTT. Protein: CASSIPSGGMDTQYF. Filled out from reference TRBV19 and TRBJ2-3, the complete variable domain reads DGGITQSPKYLFRKEGQNVTLSCEQNLNHDAMYWYRQDPGQGLRLIYYSQIVNDFQKGDIAEGYSVSREKKESFPLTVTSAQKNPTAFYLCASSIPSGGMDTQYFGPGTRLTVL.

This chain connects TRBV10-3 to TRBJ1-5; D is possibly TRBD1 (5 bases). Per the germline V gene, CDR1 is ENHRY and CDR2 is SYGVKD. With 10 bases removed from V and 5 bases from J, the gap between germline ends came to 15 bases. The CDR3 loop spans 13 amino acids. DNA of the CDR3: TGTGCCACCCACAACAGGTTAGATCAGCCCCAGCATTTT. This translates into CATHNRLDQPQHF.

DNA for the CDR3: TGTGCCTGGAGTCGGACGGGAGACACAGATACGCAGTATTTT. Its protein product is CAWSRTGDTDTQYF. This chain joins TRBV30 and TRBJ2-3, with D possibly being TRBD2 (6 bases). The CDR3 loop spans 14 amino acids. The V gene's germline CDR1 is GTSNPN and CDR2 SVGIG (reference sequence). V was cut by 2 bases and J by 2 bases, with 11 bases left in between.

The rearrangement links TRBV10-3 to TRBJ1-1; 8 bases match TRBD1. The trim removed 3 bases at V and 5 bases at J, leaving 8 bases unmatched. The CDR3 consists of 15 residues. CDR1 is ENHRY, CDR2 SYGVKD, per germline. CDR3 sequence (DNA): TGTGCCATCAGTGACAGGGGGCGTGAAGAGACTGAAGCTTTCTTT. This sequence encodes CAISDRGREETEAFF.

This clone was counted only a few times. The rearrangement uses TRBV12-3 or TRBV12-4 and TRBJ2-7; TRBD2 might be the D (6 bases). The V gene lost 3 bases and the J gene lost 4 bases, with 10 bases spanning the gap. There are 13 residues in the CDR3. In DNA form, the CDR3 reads TGTGCCAGCAGTTTCGGCGGGGAGTACGAGCAGTACTTC. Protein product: CASSFGGEYEQYF.

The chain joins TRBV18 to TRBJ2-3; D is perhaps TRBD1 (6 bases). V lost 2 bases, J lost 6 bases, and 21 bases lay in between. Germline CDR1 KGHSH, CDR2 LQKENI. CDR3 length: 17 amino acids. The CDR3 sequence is CASSPRPAGVLTDTQYF. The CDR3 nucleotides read TGTGCCAGCTCACCAAGGCCGGCAGGGGTTTTAACCGATACGCAGTATTTT.

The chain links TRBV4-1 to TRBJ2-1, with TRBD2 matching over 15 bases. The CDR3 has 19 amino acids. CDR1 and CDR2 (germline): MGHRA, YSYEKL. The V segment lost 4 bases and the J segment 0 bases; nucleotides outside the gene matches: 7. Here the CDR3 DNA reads TGCGCCAGCAGCCGCGGACTAGCGGGGGGGGCTAGCTCCTACAATGAGCAGTTCTTC. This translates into CASSRGLAGGASSYNEQFF.

The chain's CDR3 is CASSEAGQGADTQYF. The CDR3 nucleotides read TGTGCCAGCAGTGAAGCCGGACAGGGCGCAGATACGCAGTATTTT. The V gene is TRBV6-1, the J gene TRBJ2-3, with 8 nucleotides matching TRBD1. Unmatched junction bases numbered 3, after V lost 0 bases and J lost 4 bases. The germline V gene encodes CDR1 MNHNS and CDR2 SASEGT. The CDR3 is 15 amino acids.

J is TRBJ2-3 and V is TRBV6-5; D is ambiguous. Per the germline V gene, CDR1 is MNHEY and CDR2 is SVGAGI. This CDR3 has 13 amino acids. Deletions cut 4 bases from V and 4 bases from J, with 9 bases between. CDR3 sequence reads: CASSSRLADTQYF. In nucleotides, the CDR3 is TGTGCCAGCAGTTCTCGACTCGCAGATACGCAGTATTTT.